This passage covers 15 T cell receptor beta chains from one sample sequenced in a study of CD8+ T cells in alopecia areata. Treatment reported: oral pan-JAK inhibitor, 5-10 mg twice daily. RNA was isolated and reverse transcribed to cDNA, the sequencing template. Data came from immunoSEQ multiplex PCR; TCRdb stores just in-frame clones and leaves some out. This sample yields about 190,000 clones, of which about three fifths are seen a single time; about 1.3% belongs to the top ten. The sample in question was CD4+ T cells sorted from blood, obtained at roughly week 49, from a patient treated with tofacitinib. Receptor source: a human donor with alopecia areata.

This clone was recorded once. Relative to the germline gene, one junction end is altered; a read error may explain this. V is TRBV29-1 and J is TRBJ1-5, with D hard to call. Germline V gene data show CDR1 as SQVTM and CDR2 as ANQGSEA. The length of the CDR3 is 13 residues. The CDR3: CSVKDGINQPQHF. The CDR3 DNA reads TGCAGCGTTAAAGACGGAATCAATCAGCCCCAGCATTTT. The variable domain in full, with the rest retrieved from reference TRBV29-1 and TRBJ1-5, is SAVISQKPSRDICQRGTSLTIQCQVDSQVTMMFWYRQQPGQSLTLIATANQGSEATYESGFVIDKFPISRPNLTFSTLTVSNMSPEDSSIYLCSVKDGINQPQHFGDGTRLSIL.

The rearrangement joins TRBV6-5 to TRBJ1-2, with D unclear. Germline lookup yields CDR1 MNHEY and CDR2 SVGAGI. The CDR3 loop spans 13 amino acids. Trimming shortened V by 5 bases and J by 6 bases, and 13 bases separated the two germline ends. CDR3 sequence reads: CASSLTVNDGYTF. CDR3 coding DNA: TGTGCCAGCAGTCTAACAGTAAACGATGGCTACACCTTC.

The chain couples TRBV14 to TRBJ1-6; D is perhaps TRBD1 (5 bases). Germline V gene lookup returns CDR1 SGHDN and CDR2 FVKESK. V was cut by 5 bases and J by 10 bases, with 12 bases left in between. The CDR3 runs to 13 residues. The CDR3 DNA reads as TGTGCCAGCAGCTCCAGGGCGGGCTCACCCCTCCACTTT. The encoded protein is CASSSRAGSPLHF.

The chain uses TRBV29-1 and TRBJ2-3; D remains ambiguous. Trimming pared 2 bases from V and 3 bases from J, leaving 6 bases between. This CDR3 is built from 12 residues. Germline V lookup: CDR1 SQVTM, CDR2 ANQGSEA. For the CDR3, the DNA is TGCAGCGTTGAAATAGGGACAGATACGCAGTATTTT. Protein product: CSVEIGTDTQYF.

The V gene is TRBV5-1, the J gene TRBJ2-5; 8 bases map to TRBD2. Germline CDR1 is SGHRS and CDR2 is YFSETQ. The CDR3 extends over 16 amino acids. Unmatched junction bases numbered 14, after V lost 5 bases and J lost 5 bases. CDR3 residues: CASRPSGGRLGETQYF. As DNA, the CDR3 is TGCGCCAGCAGACCCAGCGGGGGCCGGTTAGGGGAGACCCAGTACTTC.

The V and J genes are TRBV15 and TRBJ1-5; D is ambiguous. Per the germline V gene, CDR1 is LNHNV and CDR2 is YYDKDF (reference sequence). The CDR3 covers 17 residues. Trimming took off 5 bases at V and 0 bases at J, with 17 bases between the two ends. The CDR3 is CATSSHLARHSNQPQHF. CDR3 in DNA: TGTGCCACCAGCTCTCACCTGGCGAGGCATAGCAATCAGCCCCAGCATTTT.

The chain carries TRBV29-1 and TRBJ2-3, with 9 bases fitting TRBD2. The CDR3 is made up of 14 amino acids. V shed 4 bases and J 3 bases; nucleotides not matched to a gene: 5. The V gene's germline CDR1 is SQVTM and CDR2 ANQGSEA. DNA of the CDR3: TGCAGCGTTGGGGCTAGCGGGGTGACAGATACGCAGTATTTT. Translated, it gives CSVGASGVTDTQYF.

This chain connects TRBV9 to TRBJ1-2; D remains ambiguous. The CDR3 sequence is 13 residues long. Germline V gene sequence: CDR1 SGDLS, CDR2 YYNGEE. V was pared by 4 bases and J by 6 bases, with 13 bases between. The CDR3 loop is CASSPGEVHGYTF. The CDR3 DNA reads TGTGCCAGCAGCCCAGGAGAAGTTCATGGCTACACCTTC. Looking up the rest from reference TRBV9 and TRBJ1-2 gives the full variable domain: DSGVTQTPKHLITATGQRVTLRCSPRSGDLSVYWYQQSLDQGLQFLIQYYNGEERAKGNILERFSAQQFPDLHSELNLSSLELGDSALYFCASSPGEVHGYTFGSGTRLTVV.

The chain has TRBV29-1 and TRBJ1-2, with 8 nucleotides matching TRBD1. The CDR3 runs to 11 residues. The V gene's germline CDR1 is SQVTM and CDR2 ANQGSEA. The V segment lost 6 bases and the J segment 8 bases; nucleotides outside the gene matches: 5. This CDR3 is CSVDRGGGYTF. The CDR3 DNA reads as TGCAGCGTCGACAGGGGAGGGGGCTACACCTTC.

The chain recombines TRBV29-1 with TRBJ1-1; TRBD1 matches at 11 bases. The CDR3 has 14 amino acids. The V segment lost 5 bases and the J segment 5 bases; nucleotides outside the gene matches: 7. Per the germline V gene, CDR1 is SQVTM and CDR2 is ANQGSEA. The CDR3 here is CSVLGTGGRTEAFF. CDR3 DNA: TGCAGCGTTCTCGGGACAGGGGGGAGGACTGAAGCTTTCTTT. The entire variable domain, with the rest obtained from reference TRBV29-1 and TRBJ1-1, is as follows: SAVISQKPSRDICQRGTSLTIQCQVDSQVTMMFWYRQQPGQSLTLIATANQGSEATYESGFVIDKFPISRPNLTFSTLTVSNMSPEDSSIYLCSVLGTGGRTEAFFGQGTRLTVV.

This clone was picked up a small number of times. This chain connects TRBV19 to TRBJ1-2; tentatively, D is TRBD1 (5 bases). Germline V gene lookup returns CDR1 LNHDA and CDR2 SQIVND (reference sequence). Trimming shortened V by 7 bases and J by 4 bases, and 16 bases separated the two germline ends. The CDR3 sequence is 14 residues long. CDR3 sequence (DNA): TGTGCCAGTATGTTTGGGGCAGCCCCCTATGGCTACACCTTC. It encodes CASMFGAAPYGYTF. Full variable domain (missing parts from reference TRBV19 and TRBJ1-2): DGGITQSPKYLFRKEGQNVTLSCEQNLNHDAMYWYRQDPGQGLRLIYYSQIVNDFQKGDIAEGYSVSREKKESFPLTVTSAQKNPTAFYLCASMFGAAPYGYTFGSGTRLTVV.

This chain uses TRBV29-1 with TRBJ1-2, with 8 bases matching TRBD1. Germline trimming cut 0 bases from V and 4 bases from J; bases unmatched to any gene: 4. The CDR3 runs to 14 residues. CDR1 SQVTM and CDR2 ANQGSEA come from the germline V gene. The CDR3 coding sequence is TGCAGCGTTGAAGAAGCGGGACAGGTCTATGGCTACACCTTC. This encodes CSVEEAGQVYGYTF.

The rearrangement links TRBV30 to TRBJ1-1; D remains unclear. CDR3 length: 12 amino acids. Germline-derived CDR1 and CDR2 are GTSNPN and SVGIG (reference sequence). Trimming cost V 8 bases and J 2 bases, with 12 bases left between them. The CDR3 DNA reads as TGTGCCAGCGGCCTGAGAAACACTGAAGCTTTCTTT. Translating gives CASGLRNTEAFF. Full variable domain (missing parts from reference TRBV30 and TRBJ1-1): SQTIHQWPATLVQPVGSPLSLECTVEGTSNPNLYWYRQAAGRGLQLLFYSVGIGQISSEVPQNLSASRPQDRQFILSSKKLLLSDSGFYLCASGLRNTEAFFGQGTRLTVV.

The rearrangement uses TRBV7-6 and TRBJ1-2; D possibly corresponds to TRBD1 (6 bases). Germline CDR1 SGHVS, CDR2 FNYEAQ. This CDR3 region has 13 residues. Trimming shortened V by 5 bases and J by 6 bases, and 13 bases separated the two germline ends. CDR3 nucleotide sequence: TGTGCCAGCAGCCGCCAGGGGTTCAATGGCTACACCTTC. Its protein product is CASSRQGFNGYTF.

The chain employs TRBV27 and TRBJ1-6; TRBD1 aligns across 8 bases. The CDR3 extends over 17 amino acids. With V trimmed by 0 bases and J by 10 bases, 11 bases remained unmatched. Germline loops: CDR1 MNHEY, CDR2 SMNVEV (reference sequence). The CDR3 loop is CASSLSPTGTGTSPLHF. The CDR3 region has the DNA TGTGCCAGCAGTTTATCACCAACCGGGACAGGAACCTCACCCCTCCACTTT.